This is a list of T cell receptor beta chains from one sample in a study of T cell responses to AZD1222 COVID-19 vaccine. This table comes from immunoSEQ multiplex PCR, and its TCRdb copy is limited to in-frame clones, with some not included. The table shows about 180,000 clones, with 94% occurring only once. The sample was peripheral blood, taken 28 days after the second AZD1222 dose. Source of these receptors: an adult who received the AZD1222 COVID-19 vaccine. The CDR3 runs from the conserved cysteine through the conserved F or W. A D gene is named only where the DNA matches it firmly. Clone size, where shown, is once, few, many, or a class for clones that have expanded.

V,D,J,size,DNA,CDR3
TRBV2,.,TRBJ2-7,once,TGTGCCAGCAGTGAAGCTACTGGGCAGAGCTTCTACGAGCAGTACTTC,CASSEATGQSFYEQYF
TRBV7-9,.,TRBJ1-2,.,TGTGCCAGCAGCTGGACCATACCCAACTATGGCTACACCTTC,CASSWTIPNYGYTF
TRBV6-6,.,TRBJ2-7,.,TGTGCCAGCAGTTTGGTAAAATCCTACGAGCAGTACTTC,CASSLVKSYEQYF
TRBV7-9,.,TRBJ2-7,.,TGTGCCAGCAGCTTCCTACGGCAGGAGCAGTACTTC,CASSFLRQEQYF
TRBV29-1,TRBD2,TRBJ2-1,.,TGCAGCGTTTGGGGACTAGCGGTCCCAGGGCGGTTCTTC,CSVWGLAVPGRFF
TRBV7-2,.,TRBJ2-5,once,TGTGCCAGCAGCTCCCAGGGGAGGGTCAATCGGGAGACCCAGTACTTC,CASSSQGRVNRETQYF
TRBV29-1,.,TRBJ1-1,.,TGCAGCGTTGATGGAGGGGGCACTGAAGCTTTCTTT,CSVDGGGTEAFF
TRBV28,TRBD1,TRBJ1-1,.,TGTGCCAGCAGAATGGACAGGGGGGAGGGTGAAGCTTTCTTT,CASRMDRGEGEAFF
TRBV2,.,TRBJ1-3,.,TGTGCCAGCAGCGAAGCTGGAAACACCATATATTTT,CASSEAGNTIYF
TRBV5-4,TRBD2,TRBJ2-1,.,TGTGCCAGCAGCTTGGGTCTAGCGGTTGAGCAGTTCTTC,CASSLGLAVEQFF
TRBV11-3,TRBD1,TRBJ2-1,.,TGTGCCAGCAGCACGGGACAGCAGATGATCAATGAGCAGTTCTTC,CASSTGQQMINEQFF
TRBV4-2,.,TRBJ1-1,.,TGTGCCAGCAGCCAAGAAAAAGGAATGAACACTGAAGCTTTCTTT,CASSQEKGMNTEAFF
TRBV28,.,TRBJ1-2,.,TGTGCCAGCAGTTTAATAGCCGTCCCCAGGGCCTGGGATGGCTACACCTTC,CASSLIAVPRAWDGYTF
TRBV11-1,.,TRBJ2-3,.,TGTGCCAGCAGGGGACCAGCAGGGAACACAGATACGCAGTATTTT,CASRGPAGNTDTQYF
TRBV6-2/TRBV6-3,.,TRBJ2-2,.,TGTGCCAGCAGTTACAGGGGATACACCGGGGAGCTGTTTTTT,CASSYRGYTGELFF
TRBV3-1/TRBV3-2,.,TRBJ1-5,.,TGTGCCAGCAGCCAGACCTCGGGGCCCCAGCATTTT,CASSQTSGPQHF
TRBV7-2,TRBD1,TRBJ1-2,.,TGTGCCAGCAGCTTAGTTAGTCAGGGGGCGGGGAGTGGCTACACCTTC,CASSLVSQGAGSGYTF
TRBV6-4,.,TRBJ1-1,.,TGTGCCAGCAGTCAGGGGAGCTCTGCTGAAGCTTTCTTT,CASSQGSSAEAFF
TRBV20-1,.,TRBJ2-3,.,TGCAGTGCTAGTCGAGGGGACACATATTTT,CSASRGDTYF
TRBV6-5,.,TRBJ1-1,.,TGTGCCAGCAGTTACTCGAAGGGGGACACTGAAGCTTTCTTT,CASSYSKGDTEAFF